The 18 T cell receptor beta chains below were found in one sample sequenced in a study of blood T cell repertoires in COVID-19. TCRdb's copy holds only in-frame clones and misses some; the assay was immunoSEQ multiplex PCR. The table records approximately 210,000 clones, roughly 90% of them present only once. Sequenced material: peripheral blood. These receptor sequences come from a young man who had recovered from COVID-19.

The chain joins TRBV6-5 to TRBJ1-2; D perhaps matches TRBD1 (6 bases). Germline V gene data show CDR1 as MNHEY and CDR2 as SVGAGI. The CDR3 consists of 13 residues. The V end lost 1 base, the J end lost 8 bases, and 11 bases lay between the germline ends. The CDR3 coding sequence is TGTGCCAGCAGTTACTTGACAGGATGGGGCTACACCTTC. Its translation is CASSYLTGWGYTF.

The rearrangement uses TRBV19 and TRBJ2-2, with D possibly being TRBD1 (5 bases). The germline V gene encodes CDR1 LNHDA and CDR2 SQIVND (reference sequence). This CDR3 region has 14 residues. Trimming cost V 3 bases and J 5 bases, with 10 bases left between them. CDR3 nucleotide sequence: TGTGCCAGTAGTATTGGGGCGGAAACCGGGGAGCTGTTTTTT. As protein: CASSIGAETGELFF.

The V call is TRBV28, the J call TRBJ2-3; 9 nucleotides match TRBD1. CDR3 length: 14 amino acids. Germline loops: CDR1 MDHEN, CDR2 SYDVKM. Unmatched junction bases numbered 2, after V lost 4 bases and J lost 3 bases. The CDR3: CASSSGQGTDTQYF. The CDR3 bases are TGTGCCAGCAGTTCGGGACAGGGAACAGATACGCAGTATTTT.

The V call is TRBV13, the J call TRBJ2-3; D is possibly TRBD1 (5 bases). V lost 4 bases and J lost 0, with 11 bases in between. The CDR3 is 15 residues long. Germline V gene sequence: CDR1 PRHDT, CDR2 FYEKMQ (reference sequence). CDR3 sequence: CASSSTVPSTDTQYF. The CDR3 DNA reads TGTGCCAGCAGCTCGACAGTACCTAGCACAGATACGCAGTATTTT.

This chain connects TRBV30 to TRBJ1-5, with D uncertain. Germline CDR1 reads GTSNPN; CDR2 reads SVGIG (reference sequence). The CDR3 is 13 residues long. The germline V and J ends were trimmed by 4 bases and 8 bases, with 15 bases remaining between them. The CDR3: CAWTSPRGEPQHF. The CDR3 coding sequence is TGTGCCTGGACTTCTCCTCGGGGAGAGCCCCAGCATTTT.

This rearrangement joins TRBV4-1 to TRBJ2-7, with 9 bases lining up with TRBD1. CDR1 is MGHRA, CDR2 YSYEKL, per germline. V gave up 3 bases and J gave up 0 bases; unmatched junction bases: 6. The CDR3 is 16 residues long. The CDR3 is CASSHVGTGISYEQYF. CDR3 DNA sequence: TGCGCCAGCAGCCATGTAGGGACAGGGATCTCCTACGAGCAGTACTTC.

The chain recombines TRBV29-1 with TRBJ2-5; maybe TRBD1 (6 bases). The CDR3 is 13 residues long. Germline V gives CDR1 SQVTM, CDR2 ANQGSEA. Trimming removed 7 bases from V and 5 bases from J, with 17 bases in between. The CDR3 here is CSATKTQGETQYF. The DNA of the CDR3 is TGCAGCGCAACCAAAACCCAGGGGGAGACCCAGTACTTC.

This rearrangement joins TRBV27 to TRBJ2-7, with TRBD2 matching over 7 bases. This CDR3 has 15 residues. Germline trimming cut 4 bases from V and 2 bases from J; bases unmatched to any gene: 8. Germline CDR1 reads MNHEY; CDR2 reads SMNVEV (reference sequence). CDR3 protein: CASSWTRGYAYEQYF. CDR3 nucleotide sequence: TGTGCCAGCAGTTGGACTAGGGGCTATGCCTACGAGCAGTACTTC.

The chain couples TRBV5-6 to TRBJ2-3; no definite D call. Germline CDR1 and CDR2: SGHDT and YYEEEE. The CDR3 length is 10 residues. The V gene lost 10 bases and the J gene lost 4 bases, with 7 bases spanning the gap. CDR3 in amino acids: CASGADTQYF. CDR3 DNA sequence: TGTGCCTCGGGTGCAGATACGCAGTATTTT.

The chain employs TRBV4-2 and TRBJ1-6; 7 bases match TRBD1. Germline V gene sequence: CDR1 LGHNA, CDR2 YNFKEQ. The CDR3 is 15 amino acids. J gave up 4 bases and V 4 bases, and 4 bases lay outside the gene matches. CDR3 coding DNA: TGTGCCAGCAGCCCCGGGACAGCTTATAATTCACCCCTCCACTTT. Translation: CASSPGTAYNSPLHF.

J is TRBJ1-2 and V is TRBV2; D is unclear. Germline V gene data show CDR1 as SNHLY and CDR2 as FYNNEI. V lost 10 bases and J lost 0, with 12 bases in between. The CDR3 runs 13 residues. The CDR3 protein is CATTSLANYGYTF. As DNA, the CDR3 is TGTGCCACCACCTCTCTAGCTAACTATGGCTACACCTTC.

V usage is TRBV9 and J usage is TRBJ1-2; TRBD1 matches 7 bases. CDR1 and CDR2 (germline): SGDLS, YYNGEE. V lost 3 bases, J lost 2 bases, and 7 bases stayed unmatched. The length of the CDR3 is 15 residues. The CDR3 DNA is TGTGCCAGCAGCGCCCGAAACAGGGGAAACTATGGCTACACCTTC. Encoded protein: CASSARNRGNYGYTF.

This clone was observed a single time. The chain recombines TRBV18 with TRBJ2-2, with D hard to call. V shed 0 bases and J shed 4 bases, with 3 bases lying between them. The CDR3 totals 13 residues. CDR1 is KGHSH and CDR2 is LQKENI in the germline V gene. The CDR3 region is CASSPPITGELFF. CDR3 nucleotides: TGTGCCAGCTCACCACCTATCACCGGGGAGCTGTTTTTT.

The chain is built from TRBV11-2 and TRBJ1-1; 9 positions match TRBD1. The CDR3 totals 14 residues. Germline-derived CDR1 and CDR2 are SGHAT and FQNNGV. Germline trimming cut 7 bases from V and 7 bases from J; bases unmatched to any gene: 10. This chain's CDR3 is CASTLTGGSREAFF. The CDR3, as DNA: TGTGCCAGCACCTTGACAGGGGGAAGTCGTGAAGCTTTCTTT.

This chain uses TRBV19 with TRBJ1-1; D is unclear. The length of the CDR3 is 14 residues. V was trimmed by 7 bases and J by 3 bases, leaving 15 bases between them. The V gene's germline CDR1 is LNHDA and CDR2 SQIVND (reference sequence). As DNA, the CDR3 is TGTGCCAGTACCTATGGAGTTTTTTACACTGAAGCTTTCTTT. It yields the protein CASTYGVFYTEAFF.

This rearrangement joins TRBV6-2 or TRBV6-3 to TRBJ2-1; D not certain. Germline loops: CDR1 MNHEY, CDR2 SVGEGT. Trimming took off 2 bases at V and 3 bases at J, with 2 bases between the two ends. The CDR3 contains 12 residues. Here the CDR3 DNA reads TGTGCCAGCAGTTACCACTACAATGAGCAGTTCTTC. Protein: CASSYHYNEQFF.

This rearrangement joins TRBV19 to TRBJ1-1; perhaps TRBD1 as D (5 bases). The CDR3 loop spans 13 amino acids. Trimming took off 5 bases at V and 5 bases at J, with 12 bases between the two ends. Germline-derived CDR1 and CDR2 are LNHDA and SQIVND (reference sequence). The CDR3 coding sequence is TGTGCCAGTAGTTCAACAGGTAGTACTGAAGCTTTCTTT. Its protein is CASSSTGSTEAFF.

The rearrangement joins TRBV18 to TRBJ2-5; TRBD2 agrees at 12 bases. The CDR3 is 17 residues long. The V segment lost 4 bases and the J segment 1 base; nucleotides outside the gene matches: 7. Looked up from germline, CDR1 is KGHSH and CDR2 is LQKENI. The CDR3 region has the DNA TGTGCCAGCTCACGACTAGCGGGGGCCCCACTCCAAGAGACCCAGTACTTC. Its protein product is CASSRLAGAPLQETQYF.